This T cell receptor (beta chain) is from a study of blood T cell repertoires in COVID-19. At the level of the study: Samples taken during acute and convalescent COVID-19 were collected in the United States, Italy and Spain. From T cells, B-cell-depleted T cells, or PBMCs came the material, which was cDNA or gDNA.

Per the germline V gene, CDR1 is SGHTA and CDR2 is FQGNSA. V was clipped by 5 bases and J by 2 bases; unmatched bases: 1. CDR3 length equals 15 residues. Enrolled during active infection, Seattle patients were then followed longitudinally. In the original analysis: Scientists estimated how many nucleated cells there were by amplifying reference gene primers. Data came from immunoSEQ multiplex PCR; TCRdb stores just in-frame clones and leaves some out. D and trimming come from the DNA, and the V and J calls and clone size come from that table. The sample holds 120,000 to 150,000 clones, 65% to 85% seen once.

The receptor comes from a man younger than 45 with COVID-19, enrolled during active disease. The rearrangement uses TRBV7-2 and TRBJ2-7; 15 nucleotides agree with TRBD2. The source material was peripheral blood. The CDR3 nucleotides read TGTGCCAGCAGCCGGACTAGCGGGAGGGCCTACGAGCAGTACTTC. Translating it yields CASSRTSGRAYEQYF.